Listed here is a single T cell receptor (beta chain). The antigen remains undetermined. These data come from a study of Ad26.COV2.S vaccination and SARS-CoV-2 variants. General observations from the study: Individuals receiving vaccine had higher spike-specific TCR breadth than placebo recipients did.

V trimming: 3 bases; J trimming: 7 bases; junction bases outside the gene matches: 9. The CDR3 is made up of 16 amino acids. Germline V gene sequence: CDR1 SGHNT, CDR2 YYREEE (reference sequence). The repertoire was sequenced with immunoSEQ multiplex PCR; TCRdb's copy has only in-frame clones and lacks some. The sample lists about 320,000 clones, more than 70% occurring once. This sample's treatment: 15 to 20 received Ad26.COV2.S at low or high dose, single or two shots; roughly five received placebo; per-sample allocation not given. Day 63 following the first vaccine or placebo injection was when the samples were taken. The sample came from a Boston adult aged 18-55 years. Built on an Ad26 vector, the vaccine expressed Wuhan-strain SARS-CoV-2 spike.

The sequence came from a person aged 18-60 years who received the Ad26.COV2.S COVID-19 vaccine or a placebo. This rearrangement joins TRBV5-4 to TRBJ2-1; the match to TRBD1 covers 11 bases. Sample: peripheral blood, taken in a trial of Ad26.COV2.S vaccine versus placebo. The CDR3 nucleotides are TGTGCCAGCAGCTCCTCGGGACAGGGGGGATGGAATGAGCAGTTCTTC. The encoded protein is CASSSSGQGGWNEQFF.